One TCR beta chain is described in this entry. The antigen remains undetermined. Germline is not matched at one junction end, which may reflect a read error. The data belong to a study of cytotoxic CD8 clonotypes in ibrutinib-treated CLL. Turning to the study itself: Included were roughly ten relapsed/refractory and over 14 treatment-naive patients, of whom 17 were IGHV unmutated. Study-wide results and limits: Clonality (at baseline) was higher than in age-matched healthy donors and tracked circulating CD8+ T-cell counts.

The planned depth of sequencing spanned 1 in 200,000 to 1 in 1 million T cells. TCRdb's table, derived via immunoSEQ multiplex PCR, lists solely in-frame clones and lacks some. The data contain 45,000 to 55,000 clones, roughly 57% of them singletons. Germline V CDR1 and CDR2: SSHAT, FNYEAQ (reference sequence). This CDR3 spans 14 amino acids. The rearrangement uses TRBV7-7 and TRBJ2-2; 10 positions match TRBD2. This TCR was sampled from a human donor with chronic lymphocytic leukemia. The specimen comprised PBMCs, sampled after 12 months of ibrutinib treatment. CDR3 sequence reads: CASSSSGSNGELFF. The CDR3 nucleotides are TGTGCTAGCAGCTCTAGCGGGAGCAATGGGGAGCTGTTTTTT. The whole variable domain, remainder taken from reference TRBV7-7 and TRBJ2-2, is GAGVSQSPRYKVTKRGQDVTLRCDPISSHATLYWYQQALGQGPEFLTYFNYEAQPDKSGLPSDRFSAERPEGSISTLTIQRTEQRDSAMYRCASSSSGSNGELFFGEGSRLTVL.